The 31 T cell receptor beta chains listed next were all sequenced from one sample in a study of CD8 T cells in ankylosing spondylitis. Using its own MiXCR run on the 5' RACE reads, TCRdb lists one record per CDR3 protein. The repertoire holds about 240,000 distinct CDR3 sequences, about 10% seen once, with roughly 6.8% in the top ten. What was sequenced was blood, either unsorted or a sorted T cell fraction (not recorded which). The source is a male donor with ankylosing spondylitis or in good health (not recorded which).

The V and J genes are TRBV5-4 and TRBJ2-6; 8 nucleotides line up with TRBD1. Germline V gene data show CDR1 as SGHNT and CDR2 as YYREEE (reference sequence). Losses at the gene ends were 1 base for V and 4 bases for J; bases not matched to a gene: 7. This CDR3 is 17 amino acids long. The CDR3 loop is CASSLNRGISGANVLTF. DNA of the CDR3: TGTGCCAGCAGCTTGAACAGGGGGATCTCCGGGGCCAACGTCCTGACTTTC.

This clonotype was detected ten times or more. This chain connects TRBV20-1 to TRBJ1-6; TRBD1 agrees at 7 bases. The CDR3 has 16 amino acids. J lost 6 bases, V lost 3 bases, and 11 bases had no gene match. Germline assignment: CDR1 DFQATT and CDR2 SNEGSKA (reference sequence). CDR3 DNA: TGCAGTGCTAGGAGGACAGGCCCCAGAATTAATTCACCCCTCCACTTT. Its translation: CSARRTGPRINSPLHF.

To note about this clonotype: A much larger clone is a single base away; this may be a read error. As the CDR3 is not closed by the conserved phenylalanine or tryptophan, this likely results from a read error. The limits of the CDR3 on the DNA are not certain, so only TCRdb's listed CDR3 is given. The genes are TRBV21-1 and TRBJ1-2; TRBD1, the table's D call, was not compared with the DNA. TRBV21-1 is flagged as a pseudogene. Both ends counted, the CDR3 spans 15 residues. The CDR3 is CASSSRRHRFYGYTI.

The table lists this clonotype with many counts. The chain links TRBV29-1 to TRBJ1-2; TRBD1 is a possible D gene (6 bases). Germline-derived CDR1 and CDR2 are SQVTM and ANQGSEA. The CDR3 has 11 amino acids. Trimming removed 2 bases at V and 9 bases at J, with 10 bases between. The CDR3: CSVEKGGSYTF. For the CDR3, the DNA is TGCAGCGTTGAAAAAGGGGGGAGCTACACCTTC.

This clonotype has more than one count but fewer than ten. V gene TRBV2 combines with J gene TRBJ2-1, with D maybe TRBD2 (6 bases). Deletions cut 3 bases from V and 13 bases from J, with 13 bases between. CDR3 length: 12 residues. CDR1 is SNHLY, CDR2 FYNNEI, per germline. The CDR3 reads CASSDGTPLQFF. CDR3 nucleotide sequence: TGTGCCAGCAGTGACGGGACTCCCCTTCAGTTCTTC.

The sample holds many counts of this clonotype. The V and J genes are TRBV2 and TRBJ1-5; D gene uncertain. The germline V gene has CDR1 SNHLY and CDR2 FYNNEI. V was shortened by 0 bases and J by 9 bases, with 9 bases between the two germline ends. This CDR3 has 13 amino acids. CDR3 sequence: CASSEAPGGPQHF. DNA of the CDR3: TGTGCCAGCAGTGAAGCGCCGGGTGGGCCCCAGCATTTT.

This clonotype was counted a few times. DNA of the CDR3: TGTGCCAGCAGCTTAGCGCTGGCCGCGAGCCGTCCGCATTTT. It is translated as CASSLALAASRPHF. The V and J genes are TRBV7-2 and TRBJ1-5; D is uncertain. The V and J ends lost 0 bases and 15 bases respectively, with 18 bases between them. The CDR3 is made up of 14 amino acids. In germline, CDR1 is SGHTA, CDR2 FQGNSA. The full variable domain, its missing parts supplied by reference TRBV7-2 and TRBJ1-5, is GAGVSQSPSNKVTEKGKDVELRCDPISGHTALYWYRQSLGQGLEFLIYFQGNSAPDKSGLPSDRFSAERTGGSVSTLTIQRTQQEDSAVYLCASSLALAASRPHFGDGTRLSIL.

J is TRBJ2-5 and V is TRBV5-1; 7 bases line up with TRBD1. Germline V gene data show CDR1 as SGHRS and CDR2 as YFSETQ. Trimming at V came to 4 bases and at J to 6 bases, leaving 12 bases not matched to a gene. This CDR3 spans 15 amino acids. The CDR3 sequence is CASSTDRAALQTQYF. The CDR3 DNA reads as TGCGCCAGCAGCACCGACAGGGCCGCGTTGCAGACCCAGTACTTC.

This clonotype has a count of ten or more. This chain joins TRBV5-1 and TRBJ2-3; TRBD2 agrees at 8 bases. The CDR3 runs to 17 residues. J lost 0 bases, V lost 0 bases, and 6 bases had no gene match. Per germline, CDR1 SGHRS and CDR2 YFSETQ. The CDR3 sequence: CASSLESGGASTDTQYF. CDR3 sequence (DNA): TGCGCCAGCAGCTTGGAAAGCGGGGGAGCGAGCACAGATACGCAGTATTTT.

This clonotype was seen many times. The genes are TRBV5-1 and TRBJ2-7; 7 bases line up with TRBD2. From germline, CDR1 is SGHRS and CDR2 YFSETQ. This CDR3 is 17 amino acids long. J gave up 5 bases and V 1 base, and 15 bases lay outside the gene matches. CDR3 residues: CASSLTSSGGSLHEQYF. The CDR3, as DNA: TGCGCCAGCAGCTTGACCTCTAGTGGCGGGAGTCTCCACGAGCAGTACTTC.

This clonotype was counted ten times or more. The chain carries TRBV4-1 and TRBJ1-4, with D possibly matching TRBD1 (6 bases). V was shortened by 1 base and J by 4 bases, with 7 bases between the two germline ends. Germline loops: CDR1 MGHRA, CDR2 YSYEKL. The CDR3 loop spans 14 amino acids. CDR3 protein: CASSQGTDNEKLFF. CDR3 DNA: TGCGCCAGCAGCCAAGGGACAGATAATGAAAAACTGTTTTTT.

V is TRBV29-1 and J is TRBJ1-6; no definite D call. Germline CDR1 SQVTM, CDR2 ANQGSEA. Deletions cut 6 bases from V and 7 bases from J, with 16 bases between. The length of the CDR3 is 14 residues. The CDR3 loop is CSVSMSPRNSPLHF. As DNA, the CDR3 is TGCAGCGTCTCAATGAGCCCTCGAAATTCACCCCTCCACTTT.

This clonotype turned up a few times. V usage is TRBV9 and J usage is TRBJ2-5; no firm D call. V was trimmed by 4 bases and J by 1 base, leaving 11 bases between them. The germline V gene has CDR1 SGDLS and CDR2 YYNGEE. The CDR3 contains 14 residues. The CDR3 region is CASSPLPTQETQYF. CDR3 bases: TGTGCCAGCAGCCCGCTACCCACCCAAGAGACCCAGTACTTC.

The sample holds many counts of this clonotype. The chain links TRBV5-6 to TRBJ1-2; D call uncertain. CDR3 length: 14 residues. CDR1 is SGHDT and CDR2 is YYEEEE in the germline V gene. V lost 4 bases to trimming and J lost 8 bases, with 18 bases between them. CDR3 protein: CASSRDTTMGGYTF. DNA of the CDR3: TGTGCCAGCAGCCGAGACACCACCATGGGAGGCTACACCTTC.

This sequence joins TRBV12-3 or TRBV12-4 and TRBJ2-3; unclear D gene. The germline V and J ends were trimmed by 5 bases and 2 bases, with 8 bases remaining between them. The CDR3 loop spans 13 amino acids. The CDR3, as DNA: TGTGCCAGCAGTACGTTCCTCACAGATACGCAGTATTTT. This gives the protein CASSTFLTDTQYF.

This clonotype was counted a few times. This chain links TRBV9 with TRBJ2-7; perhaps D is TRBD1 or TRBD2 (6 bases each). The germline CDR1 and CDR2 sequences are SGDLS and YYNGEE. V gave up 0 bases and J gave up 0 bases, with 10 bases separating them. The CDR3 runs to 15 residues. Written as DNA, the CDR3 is TGTGCCAGCAGCGTAGGGGGGGACACCTCCTACGAGCAGTACTTC. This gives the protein CASSVGGDTSYEQYF.

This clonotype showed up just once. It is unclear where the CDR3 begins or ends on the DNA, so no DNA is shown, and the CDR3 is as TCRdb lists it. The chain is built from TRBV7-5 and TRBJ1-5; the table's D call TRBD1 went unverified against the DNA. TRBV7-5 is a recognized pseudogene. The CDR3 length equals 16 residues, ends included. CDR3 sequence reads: CISVSEATGGGQPQHF.

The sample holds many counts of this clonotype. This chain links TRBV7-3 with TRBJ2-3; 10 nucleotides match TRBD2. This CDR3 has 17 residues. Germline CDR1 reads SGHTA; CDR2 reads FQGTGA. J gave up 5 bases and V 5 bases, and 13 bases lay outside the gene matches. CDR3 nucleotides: TGTGCCAGCAGCCCCCATTTGAGCGGGAGGGGGGGAGATACGCAGTATTTT. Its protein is CASSPHLSGRGGDTQYF.

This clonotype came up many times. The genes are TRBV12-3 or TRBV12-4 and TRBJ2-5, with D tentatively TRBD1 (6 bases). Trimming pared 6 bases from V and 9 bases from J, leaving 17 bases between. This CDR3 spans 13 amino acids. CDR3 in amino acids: CASSQDSNLSQYF. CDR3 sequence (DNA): TGTGCCAGCAGCCAGGACAGCAACCTGTCCCAGTACTTC.

CDR3 bases: TGCGCCAGCAGCCAAGACTCAGATACGCAGTATTTT. Protein: CASSQDSDTQYF. The rearrangement links TRBV4-1 to TRBJ2-3; D not certain. CDR1 and CDR2 from the germline V gene are MGHRA and YSYEKL. With 0 bases removed from V and 4 bases from J, the gap between germline ends came to 2 bases. This CDR3 is built from 12 residues.

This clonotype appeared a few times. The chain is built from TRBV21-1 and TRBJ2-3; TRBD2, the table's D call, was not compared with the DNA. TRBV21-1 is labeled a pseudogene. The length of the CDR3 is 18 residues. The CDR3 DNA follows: TGTGCCAGCAGCAAAGGAGATGGGCAGGGCCTAAACACAGATACGCAGTATTTT. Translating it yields CASSKGDGQGLNTDTQYF.

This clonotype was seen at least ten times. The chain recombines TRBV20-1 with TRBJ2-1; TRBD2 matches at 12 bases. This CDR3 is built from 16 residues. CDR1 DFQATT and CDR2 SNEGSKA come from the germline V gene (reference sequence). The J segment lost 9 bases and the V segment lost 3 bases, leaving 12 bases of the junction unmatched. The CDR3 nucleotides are TGCAGTGCTAGTGCTCAGACTAGCGGGAGATTTATTGAGCAGTTCTTC. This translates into CSASAQTSGRFIEQFF.

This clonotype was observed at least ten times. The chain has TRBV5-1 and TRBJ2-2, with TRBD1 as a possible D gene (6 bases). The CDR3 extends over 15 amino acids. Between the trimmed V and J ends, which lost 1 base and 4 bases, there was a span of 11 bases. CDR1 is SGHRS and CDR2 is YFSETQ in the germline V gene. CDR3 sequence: CASSLTGPGTGELFF. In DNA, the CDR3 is TGCGCCAGCAGCTTGACAGGGCCAGGCACCGGGGAGCTGTTTTTT.

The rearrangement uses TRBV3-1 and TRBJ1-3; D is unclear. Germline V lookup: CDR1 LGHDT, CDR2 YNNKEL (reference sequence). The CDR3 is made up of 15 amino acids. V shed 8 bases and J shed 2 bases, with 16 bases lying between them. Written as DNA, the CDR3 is TGTGCCAGCCAGCTTACAGCAGGAACTGGAAACACCATATATTTT. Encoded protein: CASQLTAGTGNTIYF.

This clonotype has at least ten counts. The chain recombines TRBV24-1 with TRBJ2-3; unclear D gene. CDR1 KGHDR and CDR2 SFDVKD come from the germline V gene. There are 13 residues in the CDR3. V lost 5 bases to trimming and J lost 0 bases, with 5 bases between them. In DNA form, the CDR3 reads TGTGCCACCAGTGCAGGCAGCACAGATACGCAGTATTTT. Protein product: CATSAGSTDTQYF.

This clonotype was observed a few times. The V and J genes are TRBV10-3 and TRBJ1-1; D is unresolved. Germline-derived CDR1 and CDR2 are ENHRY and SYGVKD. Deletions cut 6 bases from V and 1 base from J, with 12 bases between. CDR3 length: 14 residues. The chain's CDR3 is CAIRAAQTNTEAFF. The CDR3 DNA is TGTGCCATCAGAGCGGCACAGACGAACACTGAAGCTTTCTTT.

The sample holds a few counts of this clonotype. The CDR3, as DNA: TGTGCCAGCAGTTCCTTACTGACACCGTACTTC. It is translated as CASSSLLTPYF. The chain recombines TRBV6-2 or TRBV6-3 with TRBJ2-5; no definite D call. This CDR3 is 11 amino acids long. Trimming left V 4 bases short and J 13 bases short, with 13 bases between. The germline V gene has CDR1 MNHEY and CDR2 SVGEGT.

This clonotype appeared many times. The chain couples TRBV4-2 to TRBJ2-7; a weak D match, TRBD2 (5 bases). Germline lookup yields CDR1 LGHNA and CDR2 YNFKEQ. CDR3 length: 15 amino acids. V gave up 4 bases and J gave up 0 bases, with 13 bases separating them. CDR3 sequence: CASSPQLEGSYEQYF. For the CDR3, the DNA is TGTGCCAGCAGCCCCCAACTAGAGGGCTCCTACGAGCAGTACTTC.

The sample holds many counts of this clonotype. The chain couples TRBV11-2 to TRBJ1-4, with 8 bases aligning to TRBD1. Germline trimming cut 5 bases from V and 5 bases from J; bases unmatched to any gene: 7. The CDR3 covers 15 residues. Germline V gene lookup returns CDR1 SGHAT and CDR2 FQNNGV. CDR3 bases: TGTGCCAGCAGCCCGGAGACAGGGGCAAATGAAAAACTGTTTTTT. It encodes CASSPETGANEKLFF.

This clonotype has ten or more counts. CDR3 amino acids: CASSSLAGGGYEQYF. DNA of the CDR3: TGTGCCAGCAGTTCTCTAGCGGGAGGCGGATACGAGCAGTACTTC. The chain employs TRBV25-1 and TRBJ2-7; 11 bases match TRBD2. Germline CDR1 is MGHDK and CDR2 is SYGVNS. The CDR3 covers 15 residues. Germline trimming cut 5 bases from V and 4 bases from J; bases unmatched to any gene: 7.

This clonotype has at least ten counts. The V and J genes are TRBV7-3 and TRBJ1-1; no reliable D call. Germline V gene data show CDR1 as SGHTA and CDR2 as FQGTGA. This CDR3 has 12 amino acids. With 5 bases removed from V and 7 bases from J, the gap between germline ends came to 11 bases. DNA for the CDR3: TGTGCCAGCAGCCGCCCAGGCGGTGAAGCTTTCTTT. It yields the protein CASSRPGGEAFF. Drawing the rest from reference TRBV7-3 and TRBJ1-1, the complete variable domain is GAGVSQTPSNKVTEKGKYVELRCDPISGHTALYWYRQSLGQGPEFLIYFQGTGAADDSGLPNDRFFAVRPEGSVSTLKIQRTERGDSAVYLCASSRPGGEAFFGQGTRLTVV.